This T cell receptor (beta chain) derives from a study of blood T cells in healthy people across ages. Every sample had a minimum of 6 million PBMCs isolated. V gave up 6 bases and J gave up 6 bases, with 20 bases separating them. This CDR3 has 15 amino acids. Primed by a sample-barcoded 5' primer and a J-beta primer mix, a second PCR proceeded for roughly 6 to 12 cycles. TCRdb re-analysed the 5' RACE reads in MiXCR, keeping a single row per CDR3 protein. The sample has 790,000 or so distinct CDR3 sequences, 56% seen once; the top ten hold under 30%. On this clonotype: Antigen: not known.

Study findings and constraints: Whereas aged donors had fewer naive CD4+ cells, long-lived donors had more of them and higher diversity.

Sequencing was done on a sample of blood. The gene calls are TRBV12-3 or TRBV12-4 and TRBJ2-5; D remains unclear. This sequence was found in a man aged 35-49 years in good health. This chain's CDR3 is CASSSPPSGEQTQYF. In nucleotides, the CDR3 is TGTGCCAGCAGCTCTCCCCCCAGTGGAGAACAGACCCAGTACTTC.